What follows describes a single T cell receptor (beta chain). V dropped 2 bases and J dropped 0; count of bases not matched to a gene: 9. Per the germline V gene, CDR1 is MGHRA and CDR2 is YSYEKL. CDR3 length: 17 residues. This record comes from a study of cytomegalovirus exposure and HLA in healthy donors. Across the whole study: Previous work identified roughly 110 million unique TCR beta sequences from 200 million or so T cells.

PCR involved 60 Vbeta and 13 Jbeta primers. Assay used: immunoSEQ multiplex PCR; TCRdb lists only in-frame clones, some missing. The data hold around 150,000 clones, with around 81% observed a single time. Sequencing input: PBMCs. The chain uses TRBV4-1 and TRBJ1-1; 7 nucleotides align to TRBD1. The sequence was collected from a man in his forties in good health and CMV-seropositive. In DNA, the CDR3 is TGCGCCAGCAGCCAATCTGTACCAGGGGGGATGAACACTGAAGCTTTCTTT. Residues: CASSQSVPGGMNTEAFF.